The T cell receptor beta chain described here comes from a study of regulatory T cells in long-lasting Graves disease. Study-level points and caveats: Persistent Graves' cases showed lower TCR diversity than newly diagnosed cases.

Library construction for TCR beta used iRepertoire HTBI primers and Arm-PCR of CDR3 regions. Via MiXCR, TCRdb re-called the multiplex PCR reads, giving one row per CDR3 protein. The repertoire consists of fewer than 400,000 distinct CDR3 sequences, with about a sixth occurring once and the leading ten covering about 40%. About this clonotype: Its target is not known.

V shed 6 bases and J 5 bases; nucleotides not matched to a gene: 6. The CDR3 has 13 amino acids. The germline CDR1 and CDR2 sequences are WNHNN and SYGVQD (reference sequence). Documented time point: newly diagnosed GD, antithyroid drugs for less than 3 months. With RNA extracted from PBMCs as input, the TCR library was made. Here the sequenced sample was peripheral blood mononuclear cells (PBMCs), taken at new diagnosis, from a patient treated with antithyroid drugs. The origin of this receptor is a female donor with Graves disease. The V gene is TRBV10-1, the J gene TRBJ1-1; 7 bases line up with TRBD1. The CDR3 DNA is TGCGCCAGCAGCGACAGGGTCGGTACTGAAGCTTTCTTT. Translated, it gives CASSDRVGTEAFF.